The clone carrying this TCR beta chain was counted a few times. These data are taken from a study of PD-L1 blockade in urothelial cancer. Study-level background: Patients commenced atezolizumab in 2014, and it was given at 1,200 mg intravenously every 3 weeks. Male sex and bladder-origin urothelial cancer characterized about 90% of the roughly 30 patients. Enrolled patients had been treated previously with 0 to 3 chemotherapy regimens.

Assay: immunoSEQ multiplex PCR; the TCRdb copy retains only in-frame clones and omits some. The sample consists of 45,000 to 65,000 clones, under 90% of them appearing once. From germline, CDR1 is SGHNT and CDR2 YYREEE (reference sequence). The germline V and J ends were trimmed by 0 bases and 4 bases, with 5 bases remaining between them. The CDR3 covers 13 residues. Sample: PBMCs, taken around atezolizumab (anti-PD-L1) treatment. This chain links TRBV5-4 with TRBJ2-1; D unresolved. This clonotype originated in a man aged 40-49 years with urothelial cancer. CDR3 sequence (DNA): TGTGCCAGCAGCTTGGGTATTTACAATGAGCAGTTCTTC. The encoded protein is CASSLGIYNEQFF.